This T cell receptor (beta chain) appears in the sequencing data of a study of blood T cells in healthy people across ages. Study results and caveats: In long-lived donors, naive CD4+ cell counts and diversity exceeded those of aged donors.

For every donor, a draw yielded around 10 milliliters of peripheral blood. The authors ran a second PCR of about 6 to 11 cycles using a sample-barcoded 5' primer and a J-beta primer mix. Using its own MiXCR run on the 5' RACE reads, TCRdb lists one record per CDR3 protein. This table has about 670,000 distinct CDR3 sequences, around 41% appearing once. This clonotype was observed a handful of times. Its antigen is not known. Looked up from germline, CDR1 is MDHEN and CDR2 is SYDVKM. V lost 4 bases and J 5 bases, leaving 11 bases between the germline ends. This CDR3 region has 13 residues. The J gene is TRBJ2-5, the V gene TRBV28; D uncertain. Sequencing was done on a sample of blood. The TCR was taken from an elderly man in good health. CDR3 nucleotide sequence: TGTGCCAGCAGTTCGACGGTCCGGGAGACCCAGTACTTC. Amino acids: CASSSTVRETQYF.